This T cell receptor beta chain was profiled in a study of T cells after yellow fever vaccination (dated by TCRdb to about 2019). Broadly, across the study: The SMART-Seq v4 Ultra Low Input RNA kit was used to prepare libraries from fractions with low cell numbers. The cohort comprised two healthy male donors, one aged 18 to 30 and one aged 30 to 40 years. Bulk PBMC replicates and cell subsets were isolated from blood drawn at multiple timepoints before and after both primary and secondary immunization. To follow T-cell clones before and after both primary and booster YFV17D yellow fever vaccination, bulk TCR alpha and beta repertoires underwent longitudinal sequencing.

Overall study outcomes, separate from this receptor: A small fraction of clonotypes showed up in both the CD4 and CD8 compartments, probably as a result of convergent recombination. Compared with the primary T-cell response, the secondary T-cell response was weaker but faster, peaking on day 5 rather than day 15. Most clones expanded after primary vaccination were re-detected after the booster (approximately 95% of CD4 and approximately 88% of CD8), suggesting broad memory maintenance. Because the study included only a couple of donors, the extent to which the findings can be generalized is limited. FACS-sorted repertoires could contain abundant contaminating clonotypes from the bulk population, so computational filtering was required.

The germline ends are 14 bases apart after V is trimmed by 4 bases and J by 11 bases. The CDR3, from cysteine to phenylalanine, totals 12 residues. The DNA shown is the 36-base CDR3, in frame from base 1. The treatment or condition label corresponds to: live attenuated yellow fever vaccine strain. At each blood-draw timepoint, two biological replicates of bulk PBMCs were collected. PBMCs were isolated from peripheral blood using a standard Ficoll-Paque protocol. TriZol was used to extract RNA from bulk PBMCs, CD4 and CD8 fractions, and dextramer-positive and dextramer-negative fractions. This clonotype turned up a few times. What this receptor recognizes is not known. Base qualities are not recorded, but no much larger clone differs from it by a single base. Sequencing instrument: Illumina NovaSeq 6000. TCR cDNA was synthesized by 5'RACE template switching, through which a universal primer site and unique molecular identifiers were introduced. Priming of cDNA synthesis was performed from both the TCR alpha and TCR beta constant segments. Library amplification involved two PCR steps, and the second step added sample barcodes and sequencing adapters. Sequencing of libraries was done on Illumina HiSeq 2500 (2x100 bp) or NovaSeq (2x150 bp). As for the authors' bioinformatics: Reads were demultiplexed and collapsed into UMI consensus sequences with MIGEC, and V(D)J alignment was performed with MiXCR. Using edgeR on replicate PBMC samples, clonotypes were called vaccine-responding if FDR was below 0.01 and the log2 fold change was above 5 up to day 15. Each bulk clonotype was labeled CD4 or CD8 based on which sequenced repertoire, CD4 or CD8, contained the clonotype at higher abundance. TCRdb trimmed the raw reads at Q25, called clones with MiXCR and kept productive beta chains. Records with the same CDR3 protein are collapsed into one entry carrying the most frequent genes and DNA. The V and J calls shown here were made by TCRdb, not taken from the authors' results. Recorded for this sample are over 250,000 distinct CDR3 sequences; 4.1% of them occurred a single time. The ten largest account for roughly 25% of the sample.

This receptor was obtained from a man younger than 30 who received the YFV17D yellow fever vaccine. The chain is made from TRBV12-3 or TRBV12-4 and TRBJ1-2; the D gene identity is not certain. Specimen: PBMCs, collected 5 days after the yellow fever booster vaccination. The DNA is as follows: TGTGCCAGCAGTTACGGGAATAAGCGATACACCTTC. Its protein product is CASSYGNKRYTF.